This T cell receptor beta chain stems from a study of T cell responses to AZD1222 COVID-19 vaccine. This table comes from immunoSEQ multiplex PCR, and its TCRdb copy is limited to in-frame clones, with some not included. Of 100,000 to 150,000 clones listed, about 90% are singletons. With respect to this clone: Its antigen is undetermined.

Findings of the study overall: Seropositive at baseline were only five or six AZD1222 recipients. Targets within unmutated variant regions were reportedly found for nearly half of spike-specific TCRs.

The sample was peripheral blood, taken on day 0 of AZD1222 vaccination. This TCR derives from an adult in good health.

The CDR3: CASSRLAGGPLVSEQYV. As DNA, the CDR3 is TGTGCCAGCTCACGGCTAGCGGGAGGGCCTCTGGTCTCCGAGCAGTACGTC. The genes are TRBV18 and TRBJ2-7, with 12 bases that match TRBD2. Unmatched junction bases numbered 13, after V lost 4 bases and J lost 6 bases. CDR1 and CDR2 from the germline V gene are KGHSH and LQKENI. The CDR3 totals 17 residues.